The source of this TCR beta chain is a study of PD-1 blockade in classical Hodgkin lymphoma. Exposure to brentuximab vedotin varied, and each patient had relapsed following autologous stem cell transplantation. Method: immunoSEQ multiplex PCR; TCRdb's copy keeps in-frame clones and lacks some. The top ten hold 9.2% of the sample, which has approximately 160,000 clones, 78% seen once. CDR1 is SGHNT and CDR2 is YYREEE in the germline V gene (reference sequence). V gave up 1 base and J gave up 0 bases; unmatched junction bases: 2. The CDR3 extends over 15 amino acids. This sample comprised peripheral blood mononuclear cells (PBMCs), obtained before the second cycle of nivolumab. This TCR derives from a human donor with classical Hodgkin lymphoma. This chain joins TRBV5-4 and TRBJ2-7; TRBD2 aligns across 9 bases. DNA of the CDR3: TGTGCCAGCAGCTTGCTAGCGGGGAGCTCCTACGAGCAGTACTTC. Encoded protein: CASSLLAGSSYEQYF.